These T cell receptor beta chains were read from a single sample in a study of cytomegalovirus exposure and HLA in healthy donors. The assay was immunoSEQ multiplex PCR, and TCRdb's table has in-frame clones only and misses some. The sample yields fewer than 200,000 clones, roughly 79% seen once. Sequenced material: PBMCs. These receptors all come from a male donor in good health and CMV-seropositive. Both conserved end residues are part of each CDR3. The D gene is left open where the match is weak. Only some rows state a clone size, as once, few, many or a class for expanded clones.

len	abundance	v_gene	j_gene	d_gene	CDR3nt	CDR3aa
14	NA	TRBV6-1	TRBJ1-2	NA	TGTGCCAGCAGTGAAGCTTGGCAGAACTATGGCTACACCTTC	CASSEAWQNYGYTF
15	NA	TRBV27	TRBJ2-7	NA	TGTGCCAGCAGTCCCGCAGTGGACTATACCTACGAGCAGTACTTC	CASSPAVDYTYEQYF
15	few	TRBV18	TRBJ1-5	NA	TGTGCCAGCTCACTGCAGGGAGGAAAAAATCAGCCCCAGCATTTT	CASSLQGGKNQPQHF
15	few	TRBV6-5	TRBJ2-6	NA	TGTGCCACCAGAAGGGAGTTCTCTGGGGCCAACGTCCTGACTTTC	CATRREFSGANVLTF
14	NA	TRBV4-2	TRBJ2-3	NA	TGTGCCAGCAGCCAACTACGTTTCACAGATACGCAGTATTTT	CASSQLRFTDTQYF
15	few	TRBV5-6	TRBJ2-3	TRBD2	TGTGCCAGCAGCCTTCTAGCGGGGGCGGGGGATACGCAGTATTTT	CASSLLAGAGDTQYF
19	once	TRBV11-2	TRBJ1-5	NA	TGTGCCAGCAGCTTAAGGGAAAGTACAGGGATCTGGAGCAATCAGCCCCAGCAATTT	CASSLRESTGIWSNQPQQF
15	NA	TRBV13	TRBJ2-2	NA	TGTGCCAGCCAGTCAGGGCAGCCAAACACCGGGGAGCTGTTTTTT	CASQSGQPNTGELFF
12	few	TRBV6-5	TRBJ2-7	TRBD1	TGTGCCAGCAGCCTAAGCAGGGGGGAGCAGTACTTC	CASSLSRGEQYF
14	NA	TRBV6-5	TRBJ2-5	TRBD2	TGTGCCAGCAGTTGGCTGACTAGCGGGGAGACCCAGTACTTC	CASSWLTSGETQYF
12	NA	TRBV28	TRBJ1-6	NA	TGTGCCAGCAGGGCCCCAGGGGTGGAACTCCACTTT	CASRAPGVELHF
14	NA	TRBV5-6	TRBJ1-6	TRBD1	TGTGCCAGCAGCCCTGACAGGGGGATTTCACCCCTCCACTTT	CASSPDRGISPLHF
17	NA	TRBV4-2	TRBJ2-5	NA	TGTGCCAGCAGCCAACGTTGGACTCAGTCCCAGCCAGAGACCCAGTACTTC	CASSQRWTQSQPETQYF
16	once	TRBV6-6	TRBJ1-1	TRBD1	TGTGCCAGCAGCCCTCCCCGACAGGGGGGTGTGACTGAAGCTTTCTTT	CASSPPRQGGVTEAFF
19	NA	TRBV13	TRBJ1-3	NA	TGTGCCAGCAGCTTGCCCTTTGGGCTACAGGGCAGCTCTGGAAACACCATATATTTT	CASSLPFGLQGSSGNTIYF
17	NA	TRBV7-3	TRBJ2-1	TRBD1	TGTGCCAGCAGCTTCCAAGCCCGGACAGGGTGGTGGAATGAGCAGTTCTTC	CASSFQARTGWWNEQFF
12	NA	TRBV5-4	TRBJ2-1	TRBD1	TGTGCCAGCAGCCACAGGGGCGATGAGCAGTTCTTC	CASSHRGDEQFF
14	NA	TRBV2	TRBJ2-2	NA	TGTGCCAGCAGTGCGGGGTGGAACACCGGGGAGCTGTTTTTT	CASSAGWNTGELFF
13	NA	TRBV9	TRBJ2-1	NA	TGTGCCAGCAGCGTGCCCCCCAGGGATGAGCAGTTCTTC	CASSVPPRDEQFF
17	NA	TRBV23-1	TRBJ2-4	TRBD2	TGCGCCAGCAGTCGACTATACTGGGGCGGGGGGGCAAACATTCAGTACTTC	CASSRLYWGGGANIQYF
16	NA	TRBV5-6	TRBJ1-2	TRBD1	TGTGCCAGCAGCTTACTACCGACAGGGGGCGACTATGGCTACACCTTC	CASSLLPTGGDYGYTF
16	NA	TRBV6-1	TRBJ1-1	TRBD1	TGTGCCAGCAGTGAAGAGGCAGCAGGGGGGAACACTGAAGCTTTCTTT	CASSEEAAGGNTEAFF
16	NA	TRBV5-1	TRBJ2-1	NA	TGCGCCAGCTCCCAACGAGCCTGGGAGACCTACAATGAGCAGTTCTTC	CASSQRAWETYNEQFF
14	few	TRBV5-1	TRBJ2-7	TRBD1	TGCGCCAGCAGCACCGGGACAGGGGCCTACGAGCAGTACTTC	CASSTGTGAYEQYF
13	NA	TRBV11-3	TRBJ1-1	NA	TGTGCCAGCAGTCGGCACAGGGACACTGAAGCTTTCTTT	CASSRHRDTEAFF
13	NA	TRBV6-1	TRBJ2-7	NA	TGTGCCAGCCAAGGGGGGGACGGACGCGAGCAGTACTTC	CASQGGDGREQYF
20	few	TRBV30	TRBJ2-4	TRBD2	TGTGCCTGGATTCTATTGGGTAGCGGGGGGAGGTTGCCCCCTCTAAACATTCAGTACTTC	CAWILLGSGGRLPPLNIQYF
14	once	TRBV19	TRBJ1-1	TRBD1	TGTGCCAGTAGTATAACAGGGGGCTACACTGAAGCTTTCTTT	CASSITGGYTEAFF
14	few	TRBV2	TRBJ1-1	NA	TGTGCCGGTACGGGGGAGGTTGGGATCACTGAAGCTTTCTTT	CAGTGEVGITEAFF
15	NA	TRBV7-9	TRBJ1-4	NA	TGTGCCAGCAGCTTATCTACACGGGGGAATGAAAAACTGTTTTTT	CASSLSTRGNEKLFF
16	NA	TRBV18	TRBJ2-3	NA	TGTGCCAGCTCACTATTAACTAGCATAGTGACAGATACGCAGTATTTT	CASSLLTSIVTDTQYF
15	NA	TRBV5-5	TRBJ1-1	TRBD1	TGTGCCAGCATCCCGACCGGACAGGGGGATATTGAAGCTTTCTTT	CASIPTGQGDIEAFF